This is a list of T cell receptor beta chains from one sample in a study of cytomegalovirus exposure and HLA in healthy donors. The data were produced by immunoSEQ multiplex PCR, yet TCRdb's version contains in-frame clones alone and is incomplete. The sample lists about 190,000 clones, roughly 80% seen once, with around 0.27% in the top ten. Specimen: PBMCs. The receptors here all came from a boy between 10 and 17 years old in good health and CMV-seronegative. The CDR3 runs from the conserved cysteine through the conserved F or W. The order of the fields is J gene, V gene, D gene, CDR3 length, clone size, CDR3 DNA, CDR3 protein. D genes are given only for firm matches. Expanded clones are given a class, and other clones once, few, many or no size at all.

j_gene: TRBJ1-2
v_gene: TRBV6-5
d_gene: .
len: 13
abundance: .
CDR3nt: TGTGCCAGCAGAAGCAGGGTGACAAGTGGCTACACCTTC
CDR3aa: CASRSRVTSGYTF

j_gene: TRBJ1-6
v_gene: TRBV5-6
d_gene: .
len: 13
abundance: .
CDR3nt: TGTGCCAGCAGCTTGGGGGGGCACTCACCCCTCCACTTT
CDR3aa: CASSLGGHSPLHF

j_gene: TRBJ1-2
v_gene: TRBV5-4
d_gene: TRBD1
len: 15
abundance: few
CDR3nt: TGTGCCAGCAGCGGCGGACAGGGGGCGAGCGAAGCCTACACCTTC
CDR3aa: CASSGGQGASEAYTF

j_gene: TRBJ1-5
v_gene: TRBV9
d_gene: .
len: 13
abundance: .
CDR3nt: TGTGCCAGCAGCGTAGACGGGAATCAGCCCCAGCATTTT
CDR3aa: CASSVDGNQPQHF

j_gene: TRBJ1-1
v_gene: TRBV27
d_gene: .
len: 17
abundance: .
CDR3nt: TGTGCCAGCAGTTTATCGACGGGGGGTTTAGGGTACACTGAAGCTTTCTTT
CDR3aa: CASSLSTGGLGYTEAFF

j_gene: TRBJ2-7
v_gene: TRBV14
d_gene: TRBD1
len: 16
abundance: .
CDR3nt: TGTGCCAGCAGCCTCAGGGACAGTCTCTCTCGGAGCGAGCAGTACTTC
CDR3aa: CASSLRDSLSRSEQYF

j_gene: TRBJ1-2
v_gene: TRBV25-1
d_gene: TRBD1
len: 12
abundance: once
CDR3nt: TGTGCCACCAGACAGGGGGCTCATGGCTACACCTTC
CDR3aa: CATRQGAHGYTF

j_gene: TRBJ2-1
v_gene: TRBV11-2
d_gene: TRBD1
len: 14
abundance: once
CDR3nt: TGTGCCAGCAGCCCGACCGACAGGGGGAATGAGCAGTTCTTC
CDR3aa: CASSPTDRGNEQFF

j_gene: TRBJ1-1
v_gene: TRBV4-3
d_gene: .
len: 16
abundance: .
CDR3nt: TGCGCCAGCAGCCACGCACGGGGGGCTATGAACACTGAAGCTTTCTTT
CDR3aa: CASSHARGAMNTEAFF

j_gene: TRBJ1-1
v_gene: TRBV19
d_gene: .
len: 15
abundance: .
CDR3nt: TGTGCCAGTAAAGGAGTCCCAGTCATGAACACTGAAGCTTTCTTT
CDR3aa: CASKGVPVMNTEAFF

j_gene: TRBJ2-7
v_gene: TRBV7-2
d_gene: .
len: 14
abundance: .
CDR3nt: TGTGCCAGCAGCCTAGAGAGCGGGCCCTACGAGCAGTACTTC
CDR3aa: CASSLESGPYEQYF

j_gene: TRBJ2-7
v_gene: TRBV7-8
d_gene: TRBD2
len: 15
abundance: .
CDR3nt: TGTGCCAGCAGCCTCGGGACTAGCATAGGCTACGAGCAGTACTTC
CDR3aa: CASSLGTSIGYEQYF

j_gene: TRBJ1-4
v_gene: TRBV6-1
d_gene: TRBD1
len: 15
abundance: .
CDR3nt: TGTGCCAGCAGTGGCTGGACAGGGGAGGGAGAAAAACTGTTTTTT
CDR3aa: CASSGWTGEGEKLFF

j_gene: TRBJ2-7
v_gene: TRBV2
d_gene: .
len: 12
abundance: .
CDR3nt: TGTGCCAGCAGCAGGGGCGGCTACGAGCAGTACTTC
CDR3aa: CASSRGGYEQYF

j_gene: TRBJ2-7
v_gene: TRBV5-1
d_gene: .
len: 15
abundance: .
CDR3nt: TGCGCCAGCCGGACAGGACTACACCGCTCCTACGAGCAGTACTTC
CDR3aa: CASRTGLHRSYEQYF

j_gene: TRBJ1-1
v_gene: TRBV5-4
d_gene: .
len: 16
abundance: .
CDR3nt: TGTGCCAGCAGCTTATCCGCCGGGGGGCCGAGCACTGAAGCTTTCTTT
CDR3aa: CASSLSAGGPSTEAFF

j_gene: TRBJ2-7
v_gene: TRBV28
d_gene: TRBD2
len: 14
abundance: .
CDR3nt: TGTGCCAGCAGTTCCAAACTAGCGGGAGTCGAGCAGTACTTC
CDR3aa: CASSSKLAGVEQYF

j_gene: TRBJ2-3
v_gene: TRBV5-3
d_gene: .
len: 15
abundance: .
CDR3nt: TGTGCCAGAAGCTCAGGGGCGGCAGGCACAGATACGCAGTATTTT
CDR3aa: CARSSGAAGTDTQYF

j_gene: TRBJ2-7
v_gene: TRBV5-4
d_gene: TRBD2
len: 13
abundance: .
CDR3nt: TGTGCCAGCAGCATCCCAGGGAGGGGTGAGAGGACCTTC
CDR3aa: CASSIPGRGERTF

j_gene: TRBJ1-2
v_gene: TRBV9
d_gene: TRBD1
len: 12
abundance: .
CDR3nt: TGTGCCAGCTCAGGGACAGGACGAGGCTACACCTTC
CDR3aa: CASSGTGRGYTF

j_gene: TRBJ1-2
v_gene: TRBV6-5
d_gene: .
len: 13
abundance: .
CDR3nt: TGTGCCAGCAGCCGTCACGGAGACTATGGCTACACCTTC
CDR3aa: CASSRHGDYGYTF

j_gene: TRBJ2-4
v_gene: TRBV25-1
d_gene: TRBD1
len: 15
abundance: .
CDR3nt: TGTGCCAGCAGTGAGGAAGGGGGCCCTCAAAACATTCAGTACTTC
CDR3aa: CASSEEGGPQNIQYF

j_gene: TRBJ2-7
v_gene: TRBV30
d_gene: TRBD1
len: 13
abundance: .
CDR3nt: TGTGCCTCCACGGACAGGGGGAGCTACGAGCAGTACTTC
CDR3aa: CASTDRGSYEQYF

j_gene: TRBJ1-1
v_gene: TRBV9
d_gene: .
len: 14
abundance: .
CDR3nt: TGTGCCAGCAGCGCGGACAGCACCTACACTGAAGCTTTCTTT
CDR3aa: CASSADSTYTEAFF

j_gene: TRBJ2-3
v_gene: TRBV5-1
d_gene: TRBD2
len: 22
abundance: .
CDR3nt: TGCGCCAGCAGCGCCTGGTCGAGACTAGCGGGTCCAGGGGGAACTAGCACAGATACGCAGTATTTT
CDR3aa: CASSAWSRLAGPGGTSTDTQYF

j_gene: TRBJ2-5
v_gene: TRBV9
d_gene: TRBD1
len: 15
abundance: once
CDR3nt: TGTGCCAGCAGCGGGACAGGGGCCTTCGTGGAGACCCAGTACTTC
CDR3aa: CASSGTGAFVETQYF

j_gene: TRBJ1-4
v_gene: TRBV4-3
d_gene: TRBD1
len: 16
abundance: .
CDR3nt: TGCGCCAGCAGCGCACGACAGGGGGTGACTAATGAAAAACTGTTTTTT
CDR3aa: CASSARQGVTNEKLFF

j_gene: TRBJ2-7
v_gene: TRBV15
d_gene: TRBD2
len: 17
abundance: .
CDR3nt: TGTGCCACCAGCAGAGCTCCTTGGAGCGGGAGGAGCTACGAGCAGTACTTC
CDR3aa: CATSRAPWSGRSYEQYF

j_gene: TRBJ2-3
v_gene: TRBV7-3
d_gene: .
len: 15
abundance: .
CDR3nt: TGTGCCAGCAGCTTACAAGGAGCTGAAACTGGTACGCAGTATTTT
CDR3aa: CASSLQGAETGTQYF

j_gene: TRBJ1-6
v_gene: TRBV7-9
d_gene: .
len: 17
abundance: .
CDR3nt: TGTGCCAGCAGCTTATATATAACGGGACAAAACTTTTCACCCCTCCACTTT
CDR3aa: CASSLYITGQNFSPLHF

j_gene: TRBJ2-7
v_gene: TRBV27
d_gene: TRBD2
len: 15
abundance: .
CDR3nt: TGTGCCAGCAGTCCAGGACTAGCGGGTACCTACGAGCAGTACTTC
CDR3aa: CASSPGLAGTYEQYF

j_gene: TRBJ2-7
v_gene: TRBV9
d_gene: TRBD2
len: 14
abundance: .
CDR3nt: TGTGCCAGCAGCGTTACTAGCGGGAGCATCGAGCAGTACTTC
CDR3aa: CASSVTSGSIEQYF

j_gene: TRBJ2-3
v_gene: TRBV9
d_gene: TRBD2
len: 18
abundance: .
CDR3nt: TGTGCCAGCAGAAGGACTAGCGGGGGCCCCCTATTATTGGATACGCAGTATTTT
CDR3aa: CASRRTSGGPLLLDTQYF

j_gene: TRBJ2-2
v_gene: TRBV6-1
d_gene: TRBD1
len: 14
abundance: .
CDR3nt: TGTGCCACCCGGGACAGGGGGGACACCGGGGAGCTGTTTTTT
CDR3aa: CATRDRGDTGELFF

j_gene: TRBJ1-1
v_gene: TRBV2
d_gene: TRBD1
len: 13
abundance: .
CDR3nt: TGTGCCAGAGAGGGACAGGGTCGCGCTGAAGCTTTCTTT
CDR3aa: CAREGQGRAEAFF

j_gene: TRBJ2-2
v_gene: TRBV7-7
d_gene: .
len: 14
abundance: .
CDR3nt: TGTGCTAGCAGCTTGACTTGGCCCACCGGGGAGCTGTTTTTT
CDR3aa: CASSLTWPTGELFF

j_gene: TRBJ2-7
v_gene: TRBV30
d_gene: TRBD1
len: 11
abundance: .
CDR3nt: TGTGCCTGGAGTGGACAGGGCTTTCCGGACTTC
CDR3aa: CAWSGQGFPDF

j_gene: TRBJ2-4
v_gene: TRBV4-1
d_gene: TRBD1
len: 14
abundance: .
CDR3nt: TGCGCCAGCAGCCAGGGGACAGGTCTCGACATTCAGTACTTC
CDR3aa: CASSQGTGLDIQYF

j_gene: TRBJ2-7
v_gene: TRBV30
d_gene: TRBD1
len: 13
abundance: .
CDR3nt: TGTGCCTGGACCCCGGGACAGGGTTACGAGCAGTACTTC
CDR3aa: CAWTPGQGYEQYF

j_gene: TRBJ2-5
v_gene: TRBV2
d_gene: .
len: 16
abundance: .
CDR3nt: TGTGCCAGCAGTGAAGCGCGTCTAGCAGGACAAGAGACCCAGTACTTC
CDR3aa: CASSEARLAGQETQYF

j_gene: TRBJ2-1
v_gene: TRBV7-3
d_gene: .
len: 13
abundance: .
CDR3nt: TGTGCCAGCAGCCAGTTCTCCTACAATGAGCAGTTCTTC
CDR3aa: CASSQFSYNEQFF

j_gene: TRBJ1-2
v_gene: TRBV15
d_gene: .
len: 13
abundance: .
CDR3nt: TGTGCCACCAGCAGAATGGGACTTTATGGCTACACCTTC
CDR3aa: CATSRMGLYGYTF